The sample holds a few counts of the clone carrying this T cell receptor (beta chain). Its antigen is unknown. Each sample gave at least 6.5 million isolated PBMCs. A second PCR of about 7 to 12 cycles used a sample-barcoded 5' primer and a J-beta primer mix. MiXCR, applied by TCRdb to the 5' RACE reads, yields one record per CDR3 protein. The sample has around 1,900,000 distinct CDR3 sequences, around 42% seen once. This specimen comes from a study of blood T cells in healthy people across ages. Overall study results and limits: Lack of knowledge of donor CMV status possibly confounded expanded clonotype changes.

Germline-derived CDR1 and CDR2 are MNHNY and SVGAGI (reference sequence). V dropped 6 bases and J dropped 8 bases, with 26 bases sitting between them. This CDR3 region has 17 residues. Sequencing input: blood. The rearrangement uses TRBV6-6 and TRBJ2-4, with D perhaps TRBD1 (6 bases). The TCR comes from a human donor in good health. The CDR3 is CASSETGPISHKDIQYF. In nucleotides, the CDR3 is TGTGCCAGCAGCGAGACAGGTCCTATATCCCATAAGGACATTCAGTACTTC.